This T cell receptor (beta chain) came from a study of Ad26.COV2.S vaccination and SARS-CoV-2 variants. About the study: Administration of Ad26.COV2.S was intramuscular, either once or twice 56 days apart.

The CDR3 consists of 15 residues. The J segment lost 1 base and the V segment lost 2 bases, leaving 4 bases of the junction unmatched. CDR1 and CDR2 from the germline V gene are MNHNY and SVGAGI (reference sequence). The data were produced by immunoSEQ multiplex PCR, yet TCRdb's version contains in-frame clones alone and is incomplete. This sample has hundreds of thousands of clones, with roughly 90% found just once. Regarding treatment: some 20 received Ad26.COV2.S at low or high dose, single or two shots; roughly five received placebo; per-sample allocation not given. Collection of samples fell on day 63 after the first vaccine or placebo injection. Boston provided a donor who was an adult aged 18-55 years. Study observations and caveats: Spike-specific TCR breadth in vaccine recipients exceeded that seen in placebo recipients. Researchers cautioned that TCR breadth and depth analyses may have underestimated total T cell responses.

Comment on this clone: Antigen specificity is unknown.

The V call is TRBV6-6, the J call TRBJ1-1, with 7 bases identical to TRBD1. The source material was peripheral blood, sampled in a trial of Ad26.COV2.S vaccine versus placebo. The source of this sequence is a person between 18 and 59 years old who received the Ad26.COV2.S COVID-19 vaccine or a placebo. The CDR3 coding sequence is TGTGCCAGCAGTTACCAGGGGGACCAGAACACTGAAGCTTTCTTT. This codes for CASSYQGDQNTEAFF.